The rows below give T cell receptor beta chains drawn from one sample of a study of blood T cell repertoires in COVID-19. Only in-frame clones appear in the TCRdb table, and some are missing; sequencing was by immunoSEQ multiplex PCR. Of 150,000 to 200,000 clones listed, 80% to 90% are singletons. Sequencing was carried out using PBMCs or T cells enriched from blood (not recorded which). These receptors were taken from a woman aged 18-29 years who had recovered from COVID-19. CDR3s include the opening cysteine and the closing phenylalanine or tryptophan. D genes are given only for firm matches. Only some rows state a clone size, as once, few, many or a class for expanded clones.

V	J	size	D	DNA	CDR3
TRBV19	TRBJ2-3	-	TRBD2	TGTGCCAGTAGTAGTAGCGGGGGCGTAGATACGCAGTATTTT	CASSSSGGVDTQYF
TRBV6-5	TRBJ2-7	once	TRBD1	TGTGCCAGCAGCCCCCGACAGGGGACCTACGAGCAGTACTTC	CASSPRQGTYEQYF
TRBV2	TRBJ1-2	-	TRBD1	TGTGCCAGCAGGGAGGACAGGAACAACTATGGCTACACCTTC	CASREDRNNYGYTF
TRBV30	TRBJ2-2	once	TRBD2	TGTGCCTGGAGCCTAGGACTAGCGGGTCCCGGGGAGCTGTTTTTT	CAWSLGLAGPGELFF
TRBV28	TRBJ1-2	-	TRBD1	TGTGCCAGCAGTCCCGGCTTGAGGGGGCGTAGAGATGGCTACACCTTC	CASSPGLRGRRDGYTF
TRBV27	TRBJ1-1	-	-	TGTGCCAGCAGGGGTACACGGGGGGCTGAAGCTTTCTTT	CASRGTRGAEAFF
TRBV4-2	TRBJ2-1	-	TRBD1	TGTGCCTCGGGGACAGGGGCCCTCAATGAGCAGTTCTTC	CASGTGALNEQFF
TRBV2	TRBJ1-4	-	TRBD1	TGTGCCAGCAGTGACCAATCGGACAGGTGGCCTCCGGTAGCAACTAATGAAAAACTGTTTTTT	CASSDQSDRWPPVATNEKLFF
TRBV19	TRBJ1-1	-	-	TGTGCCAGTAGAGCGGACAGATTGAACACTGAAGCTTTCTTT	CASRADRLNTEAFF
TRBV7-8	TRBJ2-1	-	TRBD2	TGTGCCAGCAGCTTATCTAGCGGCGGGCCCCTCTCCTACAATGAGCAGTTCTTC	CASSLSSGGPLSYNEQFF
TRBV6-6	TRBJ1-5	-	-	TGTGCCAGCAGCGATACGGGGAATCAGCCCCAGCATTTT	CASSDTGNQPQHF
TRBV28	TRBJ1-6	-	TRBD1	TGTGCCAGCAGTGTAAGACAGGGCCTCAATTCACCCCTCCACTTT	CASSVRQGLNSPLHF
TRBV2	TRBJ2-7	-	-	TGTGCCCCAGGGCCGGGTCCGTACGAGCAGTACTTC	CAPGPGPYEQYF
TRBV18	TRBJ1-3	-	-	TGTGCCAGCTCAGCCAGCATATTGGACAGATCCGGAAACACCATATATTTT	CASSASILDRSGNTIYF
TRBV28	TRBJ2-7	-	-	TGTGCCAGCAGTTTATTCACGACAGAGCAGTACTTC	CASSLFTTEQYF
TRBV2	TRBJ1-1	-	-	TGTGCCAGCCGGACAGTTAGCTTGAACACTGAAGCTTTCTTT	CASRTVSLNTEAFF
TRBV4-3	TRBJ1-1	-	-	TGCGCCAGCAGCCAGCTACAGGGTACTGAAGCTTTCTTT	CASSQLQGTEAFF
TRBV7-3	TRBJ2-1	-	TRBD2	TGTGCCAGCAGCTTAGGTGCTAGCGGGAACAATGAGCAGTTCTTC	CASSLGASGNNEQFF
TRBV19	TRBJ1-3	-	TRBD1	TGTGCCAGCCGAGGGGGACAGGGAACTGGAAACACCATATATTTT	CASRGGQGTGNTIYF
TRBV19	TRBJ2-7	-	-	TGTGCCAGTGGGGCTCAGTTCTACGAGGAGCAGTACTTC	CASGAQFYEEQYF
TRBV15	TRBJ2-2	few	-	TGTGCCACCAGCGAAGGACAGATCGGGGAGCTGTTTTTT	CATSEGQIGELFF
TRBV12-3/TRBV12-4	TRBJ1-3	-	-	TGTGCCAGCTCTCCTAACCCCGGAAACACCATATATTTT	CASSPNPGNTIYF
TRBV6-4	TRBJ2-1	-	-	TGTGCCAGCAGCGCCTCGGGAGTGGGTGAGCAGTTCTTC	CASSASGVGEQFF
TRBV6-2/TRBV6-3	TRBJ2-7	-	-	TGTGCCAGCAGCCTAGGAGGGTCGAGAGACGAGCAGTACTTC	CASSLGGSRDEQYF
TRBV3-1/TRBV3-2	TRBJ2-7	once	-	TGTGCCAGCAGCCTCTCGGGTTTTCGAGCGGACTACGAGCAGTACTTC	CASSLSGFRADYEQYF
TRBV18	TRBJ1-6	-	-	TGTGCCAGCTCACCTCTGACTCAGGGAGGGGATTTACGCCTCCACTTT	CASSPLTQGGDLRLHF
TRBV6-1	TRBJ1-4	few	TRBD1	TGTGCCAGCAGTGAAACGGGCGGGACAGGGGGTGAAAAACTGTTTTTT	CASSETGGTGGEKLFF
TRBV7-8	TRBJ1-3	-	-	TGTGCCAGCAGCGGTACAGGGATCAGTGGAAACACCATATATTTT	CASSGTGISGNTIYF
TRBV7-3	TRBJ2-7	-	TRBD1	TGTGCCAGCAGCTTAACGTTGAGGGGACAGGAGCAGTACTTC	CASSLTLRGQEQYF
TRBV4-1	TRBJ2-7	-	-	TGCGCCAGCAGCCAAGATATCATCAGGGTCACCTACGAGCAGTACTTC	CASSQDIIRVTYEQYF
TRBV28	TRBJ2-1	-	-	TGTGCCAGCAGTTTACCAGCGGGCAATGAGCAGTTCTTC	CASSLPAGNEQFF
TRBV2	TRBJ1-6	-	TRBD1	TGTGCCAGCAGTGAAGAGGGACAGGGGAGGTATAAGGCTAATTCACCCCTCCACTTT	CASSEEGQGRYKANSPLHF
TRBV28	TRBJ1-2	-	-	TGTGCCAGCAGTACAGGGTTTAACTATGGCTACACCTTC	CASSTGFNYGYTF
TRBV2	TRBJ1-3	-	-	TGTGCCAGCAGTGAACTCAGAAATTCTGGAAACACCATATATTTT	CASSELRNSGNTIYF
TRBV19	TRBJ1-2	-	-	TGTGCCAGTAGTACAGCCTCGGGACTCTTAGGGTATGGCTACACCTTC	CASSTASGLLGYGYTF
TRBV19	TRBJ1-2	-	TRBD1	TGTGCCAGTAGTATGACCAGGGGGCAAGGAGGCTACACCTTC	CASSMTRGQGGYTF
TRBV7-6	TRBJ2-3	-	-	TGTGCCAGCAGCTTAGGGTGGGGGGATTACGGCCTGTCTGGTACGCAGTATTTT	CASSLGWGDYGLSGTQYF
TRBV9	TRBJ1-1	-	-	TGTGCCAGCAGCGTAGCTTGGAGGGATAACACTGAAGCTTTCTTT	CASSVAWRDNTEAFF
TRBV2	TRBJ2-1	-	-	TGTGCCAGCAGTCCGGGTACAGGGAATGAGCAGTTCTTC	CASSPGTGNEQFF
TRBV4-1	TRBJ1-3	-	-	TGCGCCAGCAGCCTAATTCAGGGCGGAGGGAGGGGAAACACCATATATTTT	CASSLIQGGGRGNTIYF